Sequencing of this TCR beta chain was carried out in a study of T cells in Graves' hyperthyroidism and ophthalmopathy. Study findings and constraints: Appearing also in blood were most of the thyroid clonotypes expanded above 0.001.

In this sample, this clonotype turned up many times. Antigen specificity is unknown. The TCR beta CDR3 regions underwent amplification using RNA transcripts as the source. First-round RT-PCR with HTBI primers amplified the TCR CDR3 region. TCRdb passed the multiplex PCR reads through MiXCR, listing each CDR3 protein once. The sample contains 500,000 to 650,000 distinct CDR3 sequences, 14% of which appear only once. Germline V gene sequence: CDR1 MNHNS, CDR2 SASEGT. The CDR3 runs 15 residues. V lost 7 bases, J lost 4 bases, and 19 bases lay in between. The PBMCs studied were ones that came from about 10 ml fresh peripheral blood.

The J gene is TRBJ1-2, the V gene TRBV6-1, with unresolved D. The sequence was obtained from a woman aged 45-65 years with Graves' ophthalmopathy. The specimen sequenced was blood. The CDR3 region has the DNA TGTGCCAGCACCATTAAACCTAGGGTGGGCTATGGCTACACCTTC. Translation gives CASTIKPRVGYGYTF.